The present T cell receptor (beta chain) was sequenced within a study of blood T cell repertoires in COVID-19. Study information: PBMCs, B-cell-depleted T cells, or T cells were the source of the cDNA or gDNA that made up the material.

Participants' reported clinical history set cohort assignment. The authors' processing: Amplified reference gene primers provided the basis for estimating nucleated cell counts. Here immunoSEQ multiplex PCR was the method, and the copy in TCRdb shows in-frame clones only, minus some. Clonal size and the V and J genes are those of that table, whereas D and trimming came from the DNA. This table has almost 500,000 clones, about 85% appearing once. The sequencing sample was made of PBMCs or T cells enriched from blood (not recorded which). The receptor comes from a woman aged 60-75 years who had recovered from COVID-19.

In nucleotides, the CDR3 is TGCAGCGTTGATCGGGGAGGCGGGGAGACCCAGTACTTC. Its protein is CSVDRGGGETQYF. J is TRBJ2-5 and V is TRBV29-1; weak D call: TRBD2 (6 bases). This CDR3 is built from 13 residues. The ends were cut back, 3 bases at V and 5 bases at J, with 13 bases in the middle. The germline gives CDR1 SQVTM, CDR2 ANQGSEA.